The clone carrying this T cell receptor beta chain was seen only a few times. The antigen is unknown. This sample is drawn from a study of CD8 T cells in ankylosing spondylitis. A quantitative 5'-RACE method, one with molecular barcodes, was used to make TCR beta libraries. TCRdb re-called the 5' RACE reads with MiXCR, one entry per CDR3 protein. The sample gives roughly 670,000 distinct CDR3 sequences, about 20% of which show up once; around 19% is in the top ten. General study points: Blood of patients with ankylosing spondylitis appeared to be characterized by a TCR beta motif of roughly eight highly homologous variants. There were earlier reports of some motif variants in reactive arthritis synovial fluid and blood. Disease-linked clones had a CD8+ phenotype and relatively low frequency in peripheral blood. Reportedly, significant enrichment of disease-linked clones occurred in matched ankylosing spondylitis synovial fluid.

This CDR3 is built from 11 residues. Trimming pared 6 bases from V and 10 bases from J, leaving 10 bases between. Germline values: CDR1 MNHEY, CDR2 SVGEGT. This chain joins TRBV6-2 or TRBV6-3 and TRBJ2-1; D gene unclear. Source material: blood, either unsorted or a sorted T cell fraction (not recorded which). The sequence came from a male donor with ankylosing spondylitis. CDR3 sequence reads: CASSLTKEQFF. The CDR3 DNA sequence: TGTGCCAGCAGCCTAACCAAGGAGCAGTTCTTC.